The rows below give T cell receptor beta chains drawn from one sample of a study of somatic mutations in cytotoxic T cells in rheumatoid arthritis. Sequencing was performed with immunoSEQ multiplex PCR; in TCRdb, only in-frame clones are kept and a portion is missing. The sample has about 19,000 clones; roughly four fifths are singletons. Input material: CD8+ T cells sorted from blood. The receptors here all came from an adult with rheumatoid arthritis. The CDR3 runs from the conserved cysteine through the conserved F or W. D genes are given only for firm matches. Not all rows give a size; the values are once, few, many and, for expanded clones, a class.

CDR3 protein: CASSVGAGGNQPQHF
CDR3 DNA: TGTGCCAGCAGCGTCGGTGCAGGGGGCAATCAGCCCCAGCATTTT
D gene: NA
clone size: few
J gene: TRBJ1-5
V gene: TRBV9

CDR3 protein: CSVEDDYGYTF
CDR3 DNA: TGCAGCGTTGAAGATGACTATGGCTACACCTTC
D gene: NA
clone size: NA
J gene: TRBJ1-2
V gene: TRBV29-1

CDR3 protein: CASSRDRVFAGELFF
CDR3 DNA: TGTGCCAGCAGCCGGGACAGGGTGTTCGCCGGGGAGCTGTTTTTT
D gene: TRBD1
clone size: NA
J gene: TRBJ2-2
V gene: TRBV6-6

CDR3 protein: CASSLVGGEGEAFF
CDR3 DNA: TGTGCCAGCAGCCTCGTGGGGGGAGAGGGTGAAGCTTTCTTT
D gene: NA
clone size: NA
J gene: TRBJ1-1
V gene: TRBV7-3

CDR3 protein: CASSLGQGSYEQYF
CDR3 DNA: TGCGCCAGCAGCCTGGGACAGGGATCCTACGAGCAGTACTTC
D gene: TRBD1
clone size: NA
J gene: TRBJ2-7
V gene: TRBV4-3

CDR3 protein: CASSLVTGGDTQYF
CDR3 DNA: TGTGCCAGCAGTTTAGTGACGGGGGGAGATACGCAGTATTTT
D gene: TRBD2
clone size: NA
J gene: TRBJ2-3
V gene: TRBV27

CDR3 protein: CASRTGFGELFF
CDR3 DNA: TGTGCCAGCAGGACAGGGTTCGGGGAGCTGTTTTTT
D gene: TRBD1
clone size: NA
J gene: TRBJ2-2
V gene: TRBV6-5

CDR3 protein: CASSYGGQQETQYF
CDR3 DNA: TGTGCCAGCAGTTACGGGGGACAGCAAGAGACCCAGTACTTC
D gene: TRBD1
clone size: NA
J gene: TRBJ2-5
V gene: TRBV6-5

CDR3 protein: CASLPGQENIQYF
CDR3 DNA: TGTGCCAGCCTTCCAGGGCAAGAAAACATTCAGTACTTC
D gene: NA
clone size: NA
J gene: TRBJ2-4
V gene: TRBV6-6

CDR3 protein: CASSPWKRGGRTDTQYF
CDR3 DNA: TGTGCCAGCAGCCCTTGGAAGCGGGGGGGCCGCACAGATACGCAGTATTTT
D gene: TRBD2
clone size: NA
J gene: TRBJ2-3
V gene: TRBV28

CDR3 protein: CASSAAGQGTNEQYF
CDR3 DNA: TGTGCCAGCAGCGCAGCGGGACAGGGAACCAACGAGCAGTACTTC
D gene: TRBD1
clone size: NA
J gene: TRBJ2-7
V gene: TRBV9

CDR3 protein: CALARVQPPNEQYF
CDR3 DNA: TGTGCCCTCGCGAGGGTACAGCCTCCTAACGAGCAGTACTTC
D gene: NA
clone size: NA
J gene: TRBJ2-7
V gene: TRBV6-5

CDR3 protein: CASSLGLAGGPSPYEQYF
CDR3 DNA: TGTGCCAGCAGCTTAGGACTAGCGGGAGGGCCCTCCCCCTACGAGCAGTACTTC
D gene: TRBD2
clone size: NA
J gene: TRBJ2-7
V gene: TRBV7-2

CDR3 protein: CASTGLAGRQDTQYF
CDR3 DNA: TGTGCCAGCACGGGACTAGCGGGAAGGCAAGATACGCAGTATTTT
D gene: TRBD2
clone size: NA
J gene: TRBJ2-3
V gene: TRBV28

CDR3 protein: CASSEFRQGMTEAFF
CDR3 DNA: TGTGCCAGCAGTGAGTTCCGGCAGGGGATGACTGAAGCTTTCTTT
D gene: NA
clone size: NA
J gene: TRBJ1-1
V gene: TRBV2

CDR3 protein: CASSYGTGVETQYF
CDR3 DNA: TGTGCCAGCAGTTACGGGACAGGAGTAGAGACCCAGTACTTC
D gene: TRBD1
clone size: NA
J gene: TRBJ2-5
V gene: TRBV6-5

CDR3 protein: CASSYSWDTQYF
CDR3 DNA: TGTGCCAGCAGTTACAGTTGGGATACGCAGTATTTT
D gene: NA
clone size: once
J gene: TRBJ2-3
V gene: TRBV6-5

CDR3 protein: CASSVGDGYGYTF
CDR3 DNA: TGTGCCAGTAGCGTCGGGGACGGCTATGGCTACACCTTC
D gene: NA
clone size: NA
J gene: TRBJ1-2
V gene: TRBV19

CDR3 protein: CASSLPDTLGTEAFF
CDR3 DNA: TGCGCCAGCAGCCTACCCGACACATTGGGCACTGAAGCTTTCTTT
D gene: NA
clone size: NA
J gene: TRBJ1-1
V gene: TRBV4-1

CDR3 protein: CASSPRGGAAEQFF
CDR3 DNA: TGTGCCAGTAGTCCCCGCGGGGGCGCAGCTGAGCAGTTCTTC
D gene: NA
clone size: NA
J gene: TRBJ2-1
V gene: TRBV19

CDR3 protein: CASSFSGGSPLHF
CDR3 DNA: TGTGCCAGCAGCTTCTCTGGGGGTTCACCCCTCCACTTT
D gene: NA
clone size: once
J gene: TRBJ1-6
V gene: TRBV11-2

CDR3 protein: CASSLWGQETQYF
CDR3 DNA: TGTGCCAGCAGTTTATGGGGCCAAGAGACCCAGTACTTC
D gene: NA
clone size: NA
J gene: TRBJ2-5
V gene: TRBV27

CDR3 protein: CASSPNLAGGNNEQFF
CDR3 DNA: TGTGCCAGCAGCCCGAATCTAGCGGGGGGCAACAATGAGCAGTTCTTC
D gene: TRBD2
clone size: NA
J gene: TRBJ2-1
V gene: TRBV9

CDR3 protein: CASSLSGRNSPLHF
CDR3 DNA: TGTGCCAGCAGTTTATCGGGACGGAATTCACCCCTCCACTTT
D gene: NA
clone size: NA
J gene: TRBJ1-6
V gene: TRBV28

CDR3 protein: CASSYAGTNYGYTF
CDR3 DNA: TGTGCCAGCAGCTATGCAGGGACCAACTATGGCTACACCTTC
D gene: NA
clone size: NA
J gene: TRBJ1-2
V gene: TRBV7-3